This T cell receptor (beta chain) is from a study of identifying expanded T cells in peripheral blood. No infections or other immune events were documented during collection. Study-wide points: About 1.3 clones differed between technical replicates, versus approximately 16 and 19 over time. Approximately two-week clone count variance significantly increased as total template count grew.

Libraries were prepared by immunoSEQ multiplex PCR; TCRdb keeps only in-frame clonotypes and omits some of them. The sample has some 54,000 clones; roughly 80% are singletons. This clone has a single count. The target antigen is unknown. This CDR3 region has 15 residues. Germline V CDR1 and CDR2: SEHNR, FQNEAQ (reference sequence). V dropped 4 bases and J dropped 5; count of bases not matched to a gene: 7. V usage is TRBV7-9 and J usage is TRBJ2-5; 10 bases agree with TRBD2. Material: blood. This clonotype was sampled from a person aged 18 to 75 in good health. The CDR3 loop reads CASSSSGRAKETQYF. The CDR3 DNA follows: TGTGCCAGCAGCTCAAGCGGGAGGGCGAAGGAGACCCAGTACTTC.